The clone carrying this T cell receptor (beta chain) was found once. What it binds is not known. On cycle 4 day 1 and cycle 7 day 1, as well as at baseline, blood was sampled. CDR1 is SNHLY and CDR2 is FYNNEI in the germline V gene. CDR3 size: 14 residues. V lost 5 bases to trimming and J lost 4 bases; unmatched junction nucleotides: 6. The repertoire was sequenced with immunoSEQ multiplex PCR; TCRdb's copy has only in-frame clones and lacks some. Of 65,000 to 85,000 clones in the sample, roughly 92% were seen once. The data derive from a study of OX40 agonist ivuxolimab in advanced cancers. Looking at the study overall: Dose-escalation patients suffered from hepatocellular carcinoma, melanoma, renal cell or head and neck cancer.

Study observations and caveats: CD4+ and CD8+ blood T cells expanded clonally by week 6 at 0.1 to 3.0 mg/kg.

The specimen comprised CD4+ or CD8+ T cells sorted from blood, sampled in a trial of the OX40 agonist ivuxolimab. This receptor was obtained from an adult with an advanced solid tumor such as melanoma, head and neck, liver or kidney cancer. The chain carries TRBV2 and TRBJ2-5, with 8 bases that match TRBD2. CDR3 residues: CASSPILAGETQYF. The CDR3 region has the DNA TGTGCCAGCAGTCCCATTCTAGCGGGAGAGACCCAGTACTTC.